Below are 31 T cell receptor beta chains sequenced from a single sample in a study of T cell responses to AZD1222 COVID-19 vaccine. The method was immunoSEQ multiplex PCR; TCRdb's version includes in-frame clones alone and lacks a portion of them. This sample has about 50,000 clones; nearly 80% occur once, and the top ten carry around 5%. This sample comprised peripheral blood, obtained 28 days after the second AZD1222 dose. The receptors originated from an adult who received the AZD1222 COVID-19 vaccine.

The rearrangement joins TRBV5-4 to TRBJ2-7; 8 positions agree with TRBD1. J lost 2 bases, V lost 4 bases, and 11 bases had no gene match. The germline V gene has CDR1 SGHNT and CDR2 YYREEE (reference sequence). There are 16 residues in the CDR3. The CDR3 DNA reads TGTGCCAGCAGCCTAGGGCAGGGGGCATTGCCCTACGAGCAGTACTTC. Protein: CASSLGQGALPYEQYF.

V gene TRBV25-1 combines with J gene TRBJ2-3; D remains ambiguous. CDR1 MGHDK and CDR2 SYGVNS come from the germline V gene. This CDR3 comprises 13 residues. Trimming removed 4 bases at V and 4 bases at J, with 9 bases between. This CDR3 is CASSAAGPDTQYF. The CDR3 DNA is TGTGCCAGCAGTGCCGCCGGTCCAGATACGCAGTATTTT.

To note about this clone: Compared with germline, one end of the junction differs, possibly owing to a read error. The chain uses TRBV3-1 (or the pseudogene TRBV3-2) and TRBJ1-4; D gene unclear. Germline CDR1 is LGHDT and CDR2 is YNNKEL (reference sequence). The CDR3 is 14 residues long. CDR3 bases: TGTGCCAGCAGCAAAGAGGAGGGTGGTGAAAAACTGTTTTTT. Its translation: CASSKEEGGEKLFF.

The rearrangement uses TRBV21-1 and TRBJ2-1; TRBD2, the D gene given by the table, was not confirmed from the DNA. TRBV21-1 is a listed pseudogene. The CDR3 totals 16 residues. CDR3 sequence: CASSKGVTTAGVEQFF. The CDR3 nucleotides are TGTGCCAGCAGCAAGGGGGTGACTACGGCGGGAGTTGAGCAGTTCTTC.

The chain employs TRBV20-1 and TRBJ2-1; 9 bases match TRBD2. With 3 bases clipped from V and 7 bases from J, the junction kept 7 bases outside the gene matches. CDR3 length: 14 amino acids. Germline V gene sequence: CDR1 DFQATT, CDR2 SNEGSKA (reference sequence). CDR3 in amino acids: CSASFLAGNNEQFF. CDR3 nucleotides: TGCAGTGCTAGTTTTCTAGCGGGAAATAATGAGCAGTTCTTC.

V and J are TRBV28 and TRBJ2-7; TRBD1 aligns across 9 bases. Germline V gene lookup returns CDR1 MDHEN and CDR2 SYDVKM. V shed 2 bases, J shed 0 bases, and the junction held 2 bases outside the gene matches. The CDR3 covers 15 residues. The DNA of the CDR3 is TGTGCCAGCAGTTTAAGGACAGGGGCCTCCTACGAGCAGTACTTC. Translating it yields CASSLRTGASYEQYF. The full variable domain, with the rest looked up from reference TRBV28 and TRBJ2-7, is DVKVTQSSRYLVKRTGEKVFLECVQDMDHENMFWYRQDPGLGLRLIYFSYDVKMKEKGDIPEGYSVSREKKERFSLILESASTNQTSMYLCASSLRTGASYEQYFGPGTRLTVT.

A single count supports this clone. The chain employs TRBV25-1 and TRBJ2-3, with 7 bases identical to TRBD1. The CDR3 runs to 17 residues. The V segment lost 2 bases and the J segment 2 bases; nucleotides outside the gene matches: 10. Germline-derived CDR1 and CDR2 are MGHDK and SYGVNS. The CDR3 DNA follows: TGTGCCAGCAGTGAACCTTTATACAGGGGATCCACAGATACGCAGTATTTT. Its translation is CASSEPLYRGSTDTQYF.

V and J are TRBV19 and TRBJ1-5; tentatively, D is TRBD1 (5 bases). The CDR3 is made up of 14 amino acids. Between the trimmed V and J ends, which lost 4 bases and 3 bases, there was a span of 10 bases. The V gene's germline CDR1 is LNHDA and CDR2 SQIVND (reference sequence). This chain's CDR3 is CASSTTAYNQPQHF. The CDR3, as DNA: TGTGCCAGTAGTACGACAGCTTACAATCAGCCCCAGCATTTT.

The CDR3 nucleotides are TGTGCCAGCAGTTCGAACGGACGGAATTCACCCCTCCACTTT. Translation: CASSSNGRNSPLHF. This rearrangement joins TRBV6-5 to TRBJ1-6, with D hard to call. The CDR3 extends over 14 amino acids. CDR1 MNHEY and CDR2 SVGAGI come from the germline V gene. V shed 4 bases and J shed 7 bases, with 11 bases lying between them.

This clone has a handful of counts. The rearrangement uses TRBV7-2 and TRBJ2-2; a weak D match, TRBD1 (6 bases). This CDR3 region has 16 residues. V dropped 5 bases and J dropped 7 bases, with 20 bases sitting between them. Germline V gives CDR1 SGHTA, CDR2 FQGNSA. The CDR3 spells CASSPWTEGTGGELFF. The CDR3 nucleotides read TGTGCCAGCAGCCCTTGGACAGAAGGGACCGGCGGGGAGCTGTTTTTT. Full variable domain (outside the CDR3, taken from reference TRBV7-2 and TRBJ2-2): GAGVSQSPSNKVTEKGKDVELRCDPISGHTALYWYRQSLGQGLEFLIYFQGNSAPDKSGLPSDRFSAERTGGSVSTLTIQRTQQEDSAVYLCASSPWTEGTGGELFFGEGSRLTVL.

The genes are TRBV5-1 and TRBJ1-2, with TRBD1 as a possible D gene (5 bases). Germline CDR1 reads SGHRS; CDR2 reads YFSETQ. Deletions cut 4 bases from V and 8 bases from J, with 21 bases between. CDR3 length equals 15 residues. The CDR3 loop is CASSLDALGVWGYTF. The CDR3, as DNA: TGCGCCAGCAGCCTGGATGCTTTGGGGGTTTGGGGCTACACCTTC.

This clone was detected only a few times. The chain carries TRBV7-2 and TRBJ2-7; 9 bases align to TRBD2. The CDR3 has 15 amino acids. V lost 3 bases, J lost 5 bases, and 8 bases stayed unmatched. Germline V gene lookup returns CDR1 SGHTA and CDR2 FQGNSA. The CDR3 is CASSFSGSFADEQYF. The DNA for the CDR3 is TGTGCCAGCAGCTTTAGCGGGAGCTTTGCCGACGAGCAGTACTTC.

The CDR3 nucleotides read TGTGCCACTAGCGGGGACTACGAGCAGTACTTC. Its protein is CATSGDYEQYF. The gene calls are TRBV19 and TRBJ2-7; the match to TRBD2 covers 9 bases. Germline V gene sequence: CDR1 LNHDA, CDR2 SQIVND (reference sequence). V lost 10 bases and J lost 3; bases outside the gene matches: 1. CDR3 length: 11 amino acids.

The chain is built from TRBV11-3 and TRBJ2-7; 8 nucleotides match TRBD1. The V and J ends lost 1 base and 0 bases, in that order; junction bases with no gene match: 2. The CDR3 loop spans 15 amino acids. CDR1 is SGHNT and CDR2 is YENEEA in the germline V gene. The CDR3 loop reads CASSLGTGTSYEQYF. As DNA, the CDR3 is TGTGCCAGCAGCTTAGGGACAGGGACCTCCTACGAGCAGTACTTC.

This rearrangement joins TRBV6-6 to TRBJ1-6; TRBD1 matches 7 bases. Germline CDR1 is MNHNY and CDR2 is SVGAGI (reference sequence). This CDR3 is built from 17 residues. J gave up 7 bases and V 5 bases, and 14 bases lay outside the gene matches. CDR3 DNA sequence: TGTGCCAGCAGTCATCGACAGGGAACGATGAGCAATTCACCCCTCCACTTT. Its protein is CASSHRQGTMSNSPLHF.

V gene TRBV28 combines with J gene TRBJ2-7; TRBD1 matches at 7 bases. The length of the CDR3 is 12 residues. V gave up 6 bases and J gave up 4 bases; unmatched junction bases: 3. Germline CDR1 MDHEN, CDR2 SYDVKM. CDR3 sequence reads: CASRTGLYEQYF. The DNA for the CDR3 is TGTGCCAGCAGGACAGGGCTTTACGAGCAGTACTTC.

The sample holds a few counts of this clone. The V gene is TRBV5-8, the J gene TRBJ1-6; D not certain. The CDR3 has 16 amino acids. Trimming shortened V by 2 bases and J by 10 bases, and 19 bases separated the two germline ends. The germline V gene encodes CDR1 SGHTS and CDR2 YDEGEE. CDR3 coding DNA: TGTGCCAGCAGCTTATTTGGGTCCGGATACGGGTCACCCCTCCACTTT. Encoded protein: CASSLFGSGYGSPLHF.

The rearrangement links TRBV6-5 to TRBJ2-7; 12 nucleotides align to TRBD2. V gave up 7 bases and J gave up 3 bases; unmatched junction bases: 4. The CDR3 runs to 14 residues. The V gene's germline CDR1 is MNHEY and CDR2 SVGAGI. The CDR3 nucleotides read TGTGCCAGCACTCCGGGACTAGCGGGCTACGAGCAGTACTTC. It specifies CASTPGLAGYEQYF.

This chain connects TRBV7-6 to TRBJ2-3; possibly TRBD2 for D (7 bases). The V gene's germline CDR1 is SGHVS and CDR2 FNYEAQ. V dropped 1 base and J dropped 0 bases, with 11 bases sitting between them. CDR3 length: 16 amino acids. The CDR3: CASSLDGGLSTDTQYF. CDR3 sequence (DNA): TGTGCCAGCAGCTTAGACGGGGGGCTGAGCACAGATACGCAGTATTTT.

This chain uses TRBV19 with TRBJ2-1; perhaps D is TRBD1 or TRBD2 (7 bases each). In germline, CDR1 is LNHDA, CDR2 SQIVND (reference sequence). The CDR3 runs to 16 residues. Trimming shortened V by 6 bases and J by 1 base, and 16 bases separated the two germline ends. This CDR3 reads CASSRGRAASYNEQFF. Written as DNA, the CDR3 is TGTGCCAGTAGCAGGGGGAGGGCTGCGTCCTACAATGAGCAGTTCTTC.

The V gene is TRBV19, the J gene TRBJ2-2; 8 bases align to TRBD1. V was clipped by 10 bases and J by 3 bases; unmatched bases: 7. The CDR3 is 14 residues long. Germline V lookup: CDR1 LNHDA, CDR2 SQIVND (reference sequence). CDR3 amino acids: CATSDRGDTGELFF. The CDR3 DNA reads TGTGCCACCTCAGACAGGGGAGACACCGGGGAGCTGTTTTTT. Using reference TRBV19 and TRBJ2-2 for the parts outside the CDR3, the full variable domain is DGGITQSPKYLFRKEGQNVTLSCEQNLNHDAMYWYRQDPGQGLRLIYYSQIVNDFQKGDIAEGYSVSREKKESFPLTVTSAQKNPTAFYLCATSDRGDTGELFFGEGSRLTVL.

The chain employs TRBV12-3 or TRBV12-4 and TRBJ2-1; D is undetermined. With 6 bases removed from V and 9 bases from J, the gap between germline ends came to 12 bases. The CDR3 contains 12 residues. CDR3 DNA: TGTGCCAGCAGCCAACAGCTGAGTGAGCAGTTCTTC. This sequence encodes CASSQQLSEQFF.

This rearrangement joins TRBV6-5 to TRBJ2-5; tentatively, D is TRBD1 (6 bases). Germline CDR1 is MNHEY and CDR2 is SVGAGI. The CDR3 is 16 amino acids. V was pared by 0 bases and J by 5 bases, with 16 bases between. The CDR3, as DNA: TGTGCCAGCAGTTACTCGAATAAGGGGGTTGGGGAGACCCAGTACTTC. Protein product: CASSYSNKGVGETQYF.

The table lists this clone with a few counts. As DNA, the CDR3 is TGTGCCAGCAGCCAAGACGGAAGGGGAGTTCCCGGGGAGCTGTTTTTT. Protein product: CASSQDGRGVPGELFF. This chain uses TRBV4-2 with TRBJ2-2; either TRBD1 or TRBD2 may fit D (5 bases each). The CDR3 spans 16 residues. The V and J ends lost 0 bases and 6 bases respectively, with 14 bases between them. The germline V gene encodes CDR1 LGHNA and CDR2 YNFKEQ.

This clone was found a few times. V and J are TRBV10-1 and TRBJ1-5; D is unclear. This CDR3 has 13 amino acids. Trimming removed 0 bases from V and 7 bases from J, with 7 bases in between. CDR1 is WNHNN, CDR2 SYGVQD, per germline (reference sequence). The CDR3 loop reads CASSESDGQPQHF. The DNA of the CDR3 is TGCGCCAGCAGTGAGTCGGATGGCCAGCCCCAGCATTTT.

This clone was seen only a few times. J is TRBJ1-2 and V is TRBV30, with 8 bases fitting TRBD1. The CDR3 is made up of 13 amino acids. V shed 0 bases, J shed 4 bases, and the junction held 1 base outside the gene matches. Germline CDR1 reads GTSNPN; CDR2 reads SVGIG (reference sequence). The CDR3 bases are TGTGCCTGGAGTGTCCAGGGGGCCTATGGCTACACCTTC. Protein product: CAWSVQGAYGYTF.

The chain combines TRBV11-2 with TRBJ1-5; maybe TRBD1 (6 bases). CDR3 length equals 13 residues. Trimming left V 3 bases short and J 5 bases short, with 8 bases between. Germline assignment: CDR1 SGHAT and CDR2 FQNNGV. The CDR3 nucleotides read TGTGCCAGCAGCTTTGACAGGCATCAGCCCCAGCATTTT. This translates into CASSFDRHQPQHF.

This clone was counted between two and nine times. The V and J genes are TRBV28 and TRBJ2-2, with D tentatively TRBD1 (6 bases). Per germline, CDR1 MDHEN and CDR2 SYDVKM. V was clipped by 6 bases and J by 6 bases, with 17 bases between them. The CDR3 runs to 15 residues. CDR3 sequence: CASSGATGSAGELFF. CDR3 DNA: TGTGCCAGCAGCGGAGCTACAGGGTCGGCCGGGGAGCTGTTTTTT.

V gene TRBV6-5 combines with J gene TRBJ2-1; TRBD2 aligns across 8 bases. Trimming at V came to 2 bases and at J to 0 bases, leaving 3 bases not matched to a gene. The V gene's germline CDR1 is MNHEY and CDR2 SVGAGI. This CDR3 region has 16 residues. The CDR3 bases are TGTGCCAGCAGTTACCGCGGGAGGACCTCCTACAATGAGCAGTTCTTC. Protein: CASSYRGRTSYNEQFF.

This clone was found a few times. The chain combines TRBV6-5 with TRBJ1-3; D is unclear. This CDR3 comprises 15 residues. Germline values: CDR1 MNHEY, CDR2 SVGAGI. With 6 bases removed from V and 0 bases from J, the gap between germline ends came to 12 bases. The CDR3: CASSPGRHSGNTIYF. The CDR3 DNA reads TGTGCCAGCAGCCCCGGACGGCACTCTGGAAACACCATATATTTT.

The chain recombines TRBV11-2 with TRBJ2-6; D remains ambiguous. Germline loops: CDR1 SGHAT, CDR2 FQNNGV. Trimming removed 1 base at V and 0 bases at J, with 4 bases between. The CDR3 has 15 amino acids. CDR3 sequence (DNA): TGTGCCAGCAGCTTAGGGTACTCTGGGGCCAACGTCCTGACTTTC. It is translated as CASSLGYSGANVLTF.